This TCR beta chain was recovered during a study of shared clonotypes between healthy human individuals. Terminally differentiated effector memory CD45RA+ cells were excluded from the naive CD8 cells, which were CD45RO-negative and positively selected for CCR7. The table came from immunoSEQ multiplex PCR; TCRdb's copy has only in-frame clones and leaves some out. The sample carries hundreds of thousands of clones, approximately 96% recorded once. The germline V gene encodes CDR1 WSHSY and CDR2 SAAADI. Trimming removed 6 bases from V and 2 bases from J, with 20 bases in between. CDR3 length: 17 residues.

The sample taken for sequencing was naive CD8+ T cells sorted from blood. This chain connects TRBV10-2 to TRBJ2-1, with D perhaps matching TRBD1 or TRBD2 (5 bases each). The sequence derives from a woman in her thirties in good health. The CDR3 region is CASSLNDGDETYNEQFF. The CDR3 DNA sequence: TGCGCCAGCAGCCTAAACGACGGGGACGAAACCTACAATGAGCAGTTCTTC.